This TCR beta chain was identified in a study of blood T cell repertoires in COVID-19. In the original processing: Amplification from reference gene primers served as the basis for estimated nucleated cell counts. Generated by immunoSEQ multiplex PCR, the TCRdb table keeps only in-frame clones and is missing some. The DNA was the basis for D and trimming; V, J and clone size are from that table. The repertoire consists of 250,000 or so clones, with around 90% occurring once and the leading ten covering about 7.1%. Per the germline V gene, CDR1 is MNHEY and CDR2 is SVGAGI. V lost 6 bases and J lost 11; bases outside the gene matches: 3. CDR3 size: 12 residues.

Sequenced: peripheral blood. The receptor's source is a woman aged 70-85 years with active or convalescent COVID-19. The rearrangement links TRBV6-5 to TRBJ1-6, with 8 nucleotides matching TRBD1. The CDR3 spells CASRGQETPLHF. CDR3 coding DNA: TGTGCCAGCAGGGGACAGGAGACACCCCTCCACTTT.